This entry is about one T cell receptor (beta chain). It lacks a known antigen. No much larger clone is present one base from it, and per-base qualities are unavailable. CDR1 is given as GTSNPN and CDR2 as SVGIG, both from the germline V gene (reference sequence). Cut back by 2 bases and 5 bases, the V and J ends lie 10 bases apart. The CDR3 measures 13 amino acids from cysteine to phenylalanine. The retained sequence is limited to the CDR3, 39 bases, with the frame set at the first base. This sample is part of a study of T cells in Graves' hyperthyroidism and ophthalmopathy (dated 2019 in TCRdb). Describing the broader study: Peripheral blood samples were taken at the time of initial diagnosis, prior to any treatment. The study also compared thyroid tissue and blood T-cell repertoires from 6 or 7 Graves' hyperthyroidism patients. The paper reports TCR Vbeta CDR3 sequencing of approximately 140 peripheral blood samples: under 45 ophthalmopathy, some 80 hyperthyroidism and some 17 progressor patients. Following sampling, methimazole starting at 30 mg daily was given to hyperthyroidism patients, and high-dose intravenous methylprednisolone was given to ophthalmopathy patients. The roughly 90 discovery patients were divided at random into training and test sets in a 7:3 ratio. Whether ophthalmopathy could be predicted prospectively was tested in an independent validation cohort made up of approximately 19 hyperthyroidism patients plus 17 patients who later progressed to ophthalmopathy. A discovery cohort of 95 to 100 patients, fewer than 50 with Graves' ophthalmopathy and more than 55 with stable Graves' hyperthyroidism, was used to find distinguishing TCR V-J signatures. What the study reported, not specific to this receptor: No statistical method was used to fix the sample size in advance, and group allocation was not hidden from the investigators. Most expanded thyroid clonotypes (frequency above 0.001) were also found in blood, which suggests that blood repertoires may mirror thyroid immune responses. A 13 V-J signature model separated ophthalmopathy from stable hyperthyroidism, with over 85% sensitivity and roughly 82% specificity in cross-validation and 80%/75% in testing. In validation, progression to ophthalmopathy was predicted by the model with 70.59% sensitivity and around 76% specificity, a median of around 6.5 months before onset.

In the ophthalmopathy patients, disease was moderately to severely active, with a Clinical Activity Score of 3 or more, a NOSPECS grade of 4 or more, and a duration of less than 3 months. Exclusion was applied to patients with uncontrolled infections, other autoimmune diseases, pregnancy or lactation. Diagnoses were based on clinical symptoms, serum thyroxine and TRAb, thyroid ultrasound and orbital computed tomography. PBMCs were separated from under 11 ml of fresh peripheral blood using Ficoll-Paque density gradient centrifugation. Trizol reagent was used to extract total RNA, and RNA quality was then checked on an Agilent 2100 Bioanalyzer. The TCR beta CDR3 regions were amplified from RNA transcripts. A first-round RT-PCR of the TCR CDR3 used the HTBI primer set with the Qiagen OneStep RT-PCR kit. A second multiplex PCR round built the libraries, followed by size selection and purification. Paired-end sequencing of the libraries was performed with 100 bp reads on an Illumina HiSeq2000. For the original study's pipeline: Raw data were processed with SOAPnuke, discarding reads with adapters, uncalled bases, mean Phred below 15, or no exact constant-primer or identifier match. High-quality paired reads were merged with COPE v1.2.5, and unique nucleotide sequences were defined as clonotypes. MiTCR v1.1 was used to align the clonotypes against IMGT TRBV, TRBD and TRBJ reference segments. The analysis included only V-J combinations with a frequency above 0.0001, which together covered around 99% of the repertoires. The TCS score was defined as F50 (clonal expansion) divided by E x V (chaos), with BLOSUM62-based TCRdist calculated between CDR3 peptides within each V-J. Welch's t-statistics and random forest reduced approximately 520 V-J features to 10 to 15, which were used in a naive Bayes classifier (R e1071). The raw public reads went through TCRdb reprocessing: fastp at Q25, MiXCR clone calling, in-frame beta chains kept. Rows matching on CDR3 protein sequence are summarized as one entry with the most common DNA and genes. These V and J calls are TCRdb output, not the study's own analysis. This sample is represented by about 600,000 distinct CDR3 sequences; approximately 15% of them were singletons. Of the sample, less than 9% falls within the top ten clones.

Sequenced sample: blood. The TCR sequence derives from a woman under 30 with Graves' ophthalmopathy. The chain is assembled from TRBV30 and TRBJ1-3; the D gene cannot be resolved reliably. The DNA is as follows: TGTGCCTGGAGTACGGGAGGTCGAAACACCATATATTTT. Its protein is CAWSTGGRNTIYF.